These 21 T cell receptor beta chains share one sample of origin, sequenced in a study of glioma-infiltrating T cells after dendritic cell vaccination. Clones were sequenced by immunoSEQ multiplex PCR, and TCRdb holds only the in-frame ones, with some missing. Of roughly 56,000 clones listed, 70% to 90% were seen once; the top ten hold more than 8.5%. Time point in this sample: after dendritic cell vaccination, including at tumor progression/relapse. Specimen: blood, collected after dendritic cell vaccination. These receptors originate from a human donor with glioblastoma.

The V and J genes are TRBV2 and TRBJ2-1; 7 nucleotides agree with TRBD1. V trimming: 4 bases; J trimming: 0 bases; junction bases outside the gene matches: 6. Germline CDR1 and CDR2: SNHLY and FYNNEI. The CDR3 contains 16 residues. DNA of the CDR3: TGTGCCAGCAGTGGACAGGGAATAGTCTCCTACAATGAGCAGTTCTTC. Protein sequence: CASSGQGIVSYNEQFF.

This chain uses TRBV6-5 with TRBJ2-7, with a possible D match to TRBD1 (5 bases). The CDR3 length is 15 residues. V was pared by 4 bases and J by 2 bases, with 15 bases between. Germline V CDR1 and CDR2: MNHEY, SVGAGI. CDR3 DNA: TGTGCCAGCAGTTTCTATCCTGCAGGGACCTACGAGCAGTACTTC. Its protein is CASSFYPAGTYEQYF.

The CDR3 sequence is CASSFRVAGANVLTF. CDR3 in DNA: TGTGCCAGCAGTTTCAGGGTAGCCGGGGCCAACGTCCTGACTTTC. V usage is TRBV27 and J usage is TRBJ2-6; D may be TRBD1 (5 bases). The CDR3 runs to 15 residues. Germline CDR1 MNHEY, CDR2 SMNVEV (reference sequence). V lost 3 bases to trimming and J lost 4 bases, with 10 bases between them.

The chain links TRBV7-3 to TRBJ2-7; 7 bases agree with TRBD1. The V segment lost 5 bases and the J segment 2 bases; nucleotides outside the gene matches: 9. This CDR3 has 15 residues. Germline lookup yields CDR1 SGHTA and CDR2 FQGTGA. CDR3 DNA: TGTGCCAGCAGCCCCTCCGGGACAGTCGCCTACGAGCAGTACTTC. It specifies CASSPSGTVAYEQYF.

The gene calls are TRBV29-1 and TRBJ2-3, with D maybe TRBD2 (5 bases). V dropped 4 bases and J dropped 0 bases, with 14 bases sitting between them. This CDR3 comprises 15 residues. In germline, CDR1 is SQVTM, CDR2 ANQGSEA. The CDR3: CSVGGPAVSTDTQYF. CDR3 bases: TGCAGCGTTGGAGGGCCGGCTGTTAGCACAGATACGCAGTATTTT.

V usage is TRBV29-1 and J usage is TRBJ2-2, with TRBD2 matching 9 bases. The CDR3 spans 14 residues. Germline values: CDR1 SQVTM, CDR2 ANQGSEA. The ends lost 6 bases at V and 7 bases at J; junction bases unmatched: 9. The CDR3 nucleotides are TGCAGCGTACAGAGCGGGGGGAGAATCGGGGAGCTGTTTTTT. Translated, it gives CSVQSGGRIGELFF.

J is TRBJ2-7 and V is TRBV6-5; TRBD2 aligns across 9 bases. This CDR3 region has 15 residues. V was clipped by 7 bases and J by 4 bases; unmatched bases: 11. Germline CDR1 reads MNHEY; CDR2 reads SVGAGI. The CDR3 sequence is CASTHGVSGGYEQYF. As DNA, the CDR3 is TGTGCCAGCACCCACGGGGTTAGCGGGGGATACGAGCAGTACTTC.

J is TRBJ1-6 and V is TRBV7-2, with TRBD1 identical over 9 bases. This CDR3 region has 15 residues. Trimming took 5 bases from V and 7 from J; bases not matched to a gene: 6. Germline V gene data show CDR1 as SGHTA and CDR2 as FQGNSA. For the CDR3, the DNA is TGTGCCAGCAGCCAGGGACAGGGAGGGAATTCACCCCTCCACTTT. Its translation is CASSQGQGGNSPLHF.

The genes are TRBV10-3 and TRBJ2-1; the D gene is possibly TRBD2 (5 bases). Trimming took off 6 bases at V and 0 bases at J, with 18 bases between the two ends. This CDR3 comprises 17 residues. In germline, CDR1 is ENHRY, CDR2 SYGVKD. The CDR3 region is CAISLVASGSSYNEQFF. The DNA for the CDR3 is TGTGCCATCAGCTTGGTTGCTTCGGGGAGCTCCTACAATGAGCAGTTCTTC.

The chain links TRBV6-5 to TRBJ1-3; D is ambiguous. The CDR3 covers 14 residues. Germline lookup yields CDR1 MNHEY and CDR2 SVGAGI. The V gene lost 7 bases and the J gene lost 0 bases, with 10 bases spanning the gap. CDR3 in amino acids: CASIGGFSGNTIYF. The DNA for the CDR3 is TGTGCCAGCATAGGCGGTTTCTCTGGAAACACCATATATTTT.

This rearrangement joins TRBV14 to TRBJ2-6; D may be TRBD1 (6 bases). Looked up from germline, CDR1 is SGHDN and CDR2 is FVKESK. Trimming removed 5 bases from V and 2 bases from J, with 10 bases in between. The CDR3 totals 15 residues. In nucleotides, the CDR3 is TGTGCCAGCAGCACAGGGAGACCTGGGGCCAACGTCCTGACTTTC. Translated: CASSTGRPGANVLTF.

The CDR3 is CSGGGGEGNTIYF. Written as DNA, the CDR3 is TGCAGCGGGGGGGGAGGGGAAGGAAACACCATATATTTT. The gene calls are TRBV29-1 and TRBJ1-3; D may be TRBD1 (5 bases). CDR3 length: 13 residues. The V and J ends lost 7 bases and 4 bases respectively, with 14 bases between them. CDR1 is SQVTM, CDR2 ANQGSEA, per germline.

The J gene is TRBJ2-3, the V gene TRBV7-6; the D gene is possibly TRBD1 (5 bases). This CDR3 comprises 13 residues. Trimming stripped 5 bases from V and 5 bases from J, with 11 bases between. From germline, CDR1 is SGHVS and CDR2 FNYEAQ. The DNA of the CDR3 is TGTGCCAGCAGCGCCCGACAGAGAGATACGCAGTATTTT. It specifies CASSARQRDTQYF.

This clone appeared a single time. The chain carries TRBV4-3 and TRBJ2-5; 10 bases are a match to TRBD2. V lost 0 bases to trimming and J lost 4 bases; unmatched junction nucleotides: 8. The CDR3 sequence is 17 residues long. Germline V gene sequence: CDR1 LGHNA, CDR2 YSLEER. CDR3 amino acids: CASSQDRQRGGRETQYF. The CDR3 nucleotides read TGCGCCAGCAGCCAAGATCGCCAGCGGGGGGGCCGAGAGACCCAGTACTTC.

As regards this clone: A read error may produce the germline difference seen at one junction end. The rearrangement joins TRBV7-7 to TRBJ2-2, with 12 bases that match TRBD1. From germline, CDR1 is SSHAT and CDR2 FNYEAQ (reference sequence). The CDR3 loop spans 14 amino acids. As DNA, the CDR3 is TGTGCTAGCAGCCCAGGGACAGGGGGCCGGGAGCTGTTTTTT. This codes for CASSPGTGGRELFF.

The chain carries TRBV7-2 and TRBJ2-1; possibly TRBD2 for D (5 bases). Germline loops: CDR1 SGHTA, CDR2 FQGNSA. V gave up 1 base and J gave up 6 bases, with 13 bases separating them. The CDR3 covers 15 residues. The CDR3 reads CASSLGAQRANEQFF. The CDR3 DNA reads as TGTGCCAGCAGCTTAGGGGCCCAGAGGGCCAATGAGCAGTTCTTC. Combining the CDR3 with reference TRBV7-2 and TRBJ2-1 gives the whole variable domain GAGVSQSPSNKVTEKGKDVELRCDPISGHTALYWYRQSLGQGLEFLIYFQGNSAPDKSGLPSDRFSAERTGGSVSTLTIQRTQQEDSAVYLCASSLGAQRANEQFFGPGTRLTVL.

The rearrangement joins TRBV29-1 to TRBJ2-2; TRBD2 agrees at 10 bases. CDR1 is SQVTM and CDR2 is ANQGSEA in the germline V gene. J was trimmed by 5 bases and V by 6 bases; bases with no gene match: 9. The CDR3 totals 15 residues. CDR3: CSVDPGTSATGELFF. Written as DNA, the CDR3 is TGCAGCGTGGATCCCGGGACTAGCGCGACCGGGGAGCTGTTTTTT.

The chain has TRBV30 and TRBJ1-5, with TRBD1 identical over 7 bases. There are 17 residues in the CDR3. V lost 0 bases and J lost 6; bases outside the gene matches: 14. Germline CDR1 and CDR2: GTSNPN and SVGIG (reference sequence). The CDR3 nucleotides read TGTGCCTGGAGTGTACGTCGGGGGGGGCAGGGGGGTCAGCCCCAGCATTTT. Amino acid sequence: CAWSVRRGGQGGQPQHF.

J is TRBJ2-7 and V is TRBV6-5; perhaps TRBD1 as D (6 bases). Trimming pared 7 bases from V and 3 bases from J, leaving 13 bases between. The germline CDR1 and CDR2 sequences are MNHEY and SVGAGI. This CDR3 spans 13 amino acids. CDR3 in DNA: TGTGCCAGCACGCGTGTAGGGGGCTACGAGCAGTACTTC. Translating it yields CASTRVGGYEQYF.

V usage is TRBV18 and J usage is TRBJ1-1, with 11 nucleotides matching TRBD1. Germline V gives CDR1 KGHSH, CDR2 LQKENI. J was trimmed by 3 bases and V by 4 bases; bases with no gene match: 1. The CDR3 sequence is 14 residues long. The CDR3 protein is CASSQDRGHTEAFF. Here the CDR3 DNA reads TGTGCCAGCTCACAGGACAGGGGGCACACTGAAGCTTTCTTT.

The chain carries TRBV6-6 and TRBJ1-5; weak D call: TRBD1 (6 bases). V lost 5 bases to trimming and J lost 0 bases, with 11 bases between them. The CDR3 covers 15 residues. Germline V gene sequence: CDR1 MNHNY, CDR2 SVGAGI (reference sequence). CDR3 sequence reads: CASSGTGYSNQPQHF. CDR3 DNA sequence: TGTGCCAGCAGTGGTACAGGGTATAGCAATCAGCCCCAGCATTTT.